One and the same sample provided the 10 T cell receptor beta chains below, sequenced in a study of Graves' ophthalmopathy and Graves' hyperthyroidism. RNA transcripts provided the template for amplifying TCR beta CDR3 regions. First-round RT-PCR relied on HTBI primers, and a second-round multiplex PCR came next. TCRdb called the multiplex PCR reads again in MiXCR, with one record for every CDR3 protein. The sample yields under 350,000 distinct CDR3 sequences, about 17% seen once. The specimen sequenced was peripheral blood. Every receptor here comes from an adult man with Graves' ophthalmopathy.

The V gene is TRBV25-1, the J gene TRBJ1-2; D perhaps matches TRBD1 (5 bases). Deletions cut 3 bases from V and 5 bases from J, with 10 bases between. This CDR3 has 13 residues. CDR1 MGHDK and CDR2 SYGVNS come from the germline V gene. CDR3 protein: CASSDPGTYGYTF. The CDR3 DNA reads as TGTGCCAGCAGTGACCCCGGGACTTATGGCTACACCTTC.

J is TRBJ2-7 and V is TRBV4-1, with 11 nucleotides matching TRBD2. The CDR3 runs 19 residues. Per the germline V gene, CDR1 is MGHRA and CDR2 is YSYEKL. V was clipped by 1 base and J by 3 bases; unmatched bases: 14. This chain's CDR3 is CASSQARQGLAANNYEQYF. The CDR3 DNA reads TGCGCCAGCAGCCAAGCTCGCCAGGGACTAGCGGCAAATAACTACGAGCAGTACTTC.

This clonotype was recorded at least ten times. J is TRBJ1-5 and V is TRBV5-5; D not certain. From germline, CDR1 is SGHKS and CDR2 YYEKEE (reference sequence). Trimming removed 3 bases at V and 9 bases at J, with 16 bases between. The CDR3 is 14 amino acids. The CDR3 reads CASSYEGGTRPQHF. CDR3 bases: TGTGCCAGCAGCTACGAAGGTGGCACTCGGCCCCAGCATTTT.

This clonotype was seen ten or more times. The chain joins TRBV5-1 to TRBJ2-5; no clear D gene. The ends were cut back, 6 bases at V and 5 bases at J, with 17 bases in the middle. This CDR3 has 14 amino acids. Per germline, CDR1 SGHRS and CDR2 YFSETQ. The DNA of the CDR3 is TGCGCCAGCACGAGTGGGCAGGACCGGGAGACCCAGTACTTC. It translates to CASTSGQDRETQYF. Full variable domain (remainder filled in from reference TRBV5-1 and TRBJ2-5): KAGVTQTPRYLIKTRGQQVTLSCSPISGHRSVSWYQQTPGQGLQFLFEYFSETQRNKGNFPGRFSGRQFSNSRSEMNVSTLELGDSALYLCASTSGQDRETQYFGPGTRLLVL.

This clonotype was found many times. This sequence joins TRBV25-1 and TRBJ2-2, with D perhaps matching TRBD1 or TRBD2 (5 bases each). Trimming took off 4 bases at V and 3 bases at J, with 12 bases between the two ends. Germline assignment: CDR1 MGHDK and CDR2 SYGVNS. The CDR3 runs 15 residues. The CDR3 region is CASSVAGRDTGELFF. Here the CDR3 DNA reads TGTGCCAGCAGTGTAGCAGGGCGGGACACCGGGGAGCTGTTTTTT.

This clonotype was recorded at least ten times. The V call is TRBV28, the J call TRBJ1-1; D remains unclear. CDR1 is MDHEN, CDR2 SYDVKM, per germline. Trimming shortened V by 6 bases and J by 1 base, and 15 bases separated the two germline ends. The CDR3 loop spans 15 amino acids. The CDR3 sequence is CASSLSPRTNTEAFF. The CDR3 DNA is TGTGCCAGCAGCCTCAGCCCGAGGACGAACACTGAAGCTTTCTTT. The complete variable domain, with remaining parts taken from reference TRBV28 and TRBJ1-1, reads DVKVTQSSRYLVKRTGEKVFLECVQDMDHENMFWYRQDPGLGLRLIYFSYDVKMKEKGDIPEGYSVSREKKERFSLILESASTNQTSMYLCASSLSPRTNTEAFFGQGTRLTVV.

Concerning this clonotype itself: Just one base apart from a much larger clone, this may be a read error. V is TRBV6-4 and J is TRBJ1-5; D gene uncertain. Germline V lookup: CDR1 MRHNA, CDR2 SNTAGT. This CDR3 is 15 amino acids long. The CDR3 sequence is CASSLKGYSNQHQHF. CDR3 bases: TGTGCCAGCAGTTTGAAGGGCTATAGCAATCAGCACCAGCATTTT.

This clonotype was seen repeatedly, ten times or more. The chain uses TRBV29-1 and TRBJ1-1; 7 bases are a match to TRBD1. Trimming at V came to 2 bases and at J to 2 bases, leaving 5 bases not matched to a gene. Germline V lookup: CDR1 SQVTM, CDR2 ANQGSEA. The CDR3 loop spans 14 amino acids. The DNA of the CDR3 is TGCAGCGTTGAAAGCGGACAGGTAAACACTGAAGCTTTCTTT. Protein sequence: CSVESGQVNTEAFF.

This clonotype was seen at least ten times. The CDR3 is CASSLRRQRVTGELFF. Here the CDR3 DNA reads TGTGCCAGTAGCTTAAGGCGGCAGAGGGTAACCGGGGAGCTGTTTTTT. The J gene is TRBJ2-2, the V gene TRBV19, with D possibly matching TRBD2 (5 bases). Germline CDR1 LNHDA, CDR2 SQIVND (reference sequence). The CDR3 contains 16 residues. With 6 bases removed from V and 5 bases from J, the gap between germline ends came to 19 bases.

This clonotype was observed many times. This chain joins TRBV29-1 and TRBJ1-1, with D possibly TRBD1 on 5 matching bases. Per germline, CDR1 SQVTM and CDR2 ANQGSEA. Trimming removed 0 bases at V and 0 bases at J, with 5 bases between. The CDR3 runs 13 residues. This CDR3 is CSVEEGVNTEAFF. In DNA, the CDR3 is TGCAGCGTTGAAGAGGGGGTGAACACTGAAGCTTTCTTT.